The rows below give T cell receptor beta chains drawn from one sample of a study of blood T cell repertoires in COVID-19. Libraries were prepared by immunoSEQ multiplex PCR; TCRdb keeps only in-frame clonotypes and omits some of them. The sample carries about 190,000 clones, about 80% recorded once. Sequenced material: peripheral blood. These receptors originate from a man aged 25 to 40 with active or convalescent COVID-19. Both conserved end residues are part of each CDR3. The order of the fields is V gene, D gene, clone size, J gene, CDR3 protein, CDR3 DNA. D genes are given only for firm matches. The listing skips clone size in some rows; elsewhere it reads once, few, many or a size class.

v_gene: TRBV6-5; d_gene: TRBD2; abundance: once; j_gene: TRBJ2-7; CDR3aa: CASNTGGIRYEQYF; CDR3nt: TGTGCCAGTAACACGGGAGGTATCCGCTACGAGCAGTACTTC
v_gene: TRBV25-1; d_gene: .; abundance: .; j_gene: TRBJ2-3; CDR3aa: CASSMGGPSTDTQYF; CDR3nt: TGTGCCAGCAGTATGGGGGGGCCTAGCACAGATACGCAGTATTTT
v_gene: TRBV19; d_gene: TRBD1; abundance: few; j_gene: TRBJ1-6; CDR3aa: CASSIRAGNRGRSPLHF; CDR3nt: TGTGCCAGTAGTATAAGGGCCGGCAACAGGGGTCGTTCACCCCTCCACTTT
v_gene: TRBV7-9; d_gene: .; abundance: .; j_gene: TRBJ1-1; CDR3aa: CASSPPRGRMMNTEAFF; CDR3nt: TGTGCCAGCAGCCCGCCGCGGGGGCGGATGATGAACACTGAAGCTTTCTTT
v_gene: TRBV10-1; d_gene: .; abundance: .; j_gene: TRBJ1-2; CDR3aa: CASSRTGNGYTF; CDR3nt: TGCGCCAGCAGTAGAACAGGGAATGGCTACACCTTC
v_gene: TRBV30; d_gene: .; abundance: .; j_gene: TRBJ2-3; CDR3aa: CAWSVSADTQYF; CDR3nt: TGTGCCTGGAGTGTAAGCGCAGATACGCAGTATTTT
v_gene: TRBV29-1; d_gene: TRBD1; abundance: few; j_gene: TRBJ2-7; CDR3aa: CSVLRSGTGTYEQYF; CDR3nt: TGCAGCGTCCTACGTTCCGGGACAGGGACCTACGAGCAGTACTTC
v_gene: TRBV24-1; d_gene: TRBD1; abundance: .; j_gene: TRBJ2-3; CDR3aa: CATSDPTGSVDTQYF; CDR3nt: TGTGCCACCAGTGATCCGACAGGGTCGGTAGATACGCAGTATTTT
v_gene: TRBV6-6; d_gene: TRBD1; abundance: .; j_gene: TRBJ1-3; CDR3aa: CASRLDRAGNTIYF; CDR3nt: TGTGCCAGCCGGCTGGACAGGGCTGGAAACACCATATATTTT
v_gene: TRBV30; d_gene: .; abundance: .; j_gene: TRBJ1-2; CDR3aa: CAWSVSPGGIYGYTF; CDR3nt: TGTGCCTGGAGTGTAAGCCCAGGAGGAATCTATGGCTACACCTTC
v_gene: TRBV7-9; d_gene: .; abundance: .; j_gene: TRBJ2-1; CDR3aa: CASSLEGHEQFF; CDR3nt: TGTGCCAGCAGCTTGGAGGGTCATGAGCAGTTCTTC
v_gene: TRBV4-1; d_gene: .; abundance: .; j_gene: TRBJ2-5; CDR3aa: CASSQGTIGGETQYF; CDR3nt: TGCGCCAGCAGCCAAGGGACTATTGGTGGTGAGACCCAGTACTTC
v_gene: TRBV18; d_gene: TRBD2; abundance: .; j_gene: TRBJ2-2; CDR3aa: CASSLVVAGATGELFF; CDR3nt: TGTGCCAGCTCACTCGTGGTAGCGGGAGCCACCGGGGAGCTGTTTTTT
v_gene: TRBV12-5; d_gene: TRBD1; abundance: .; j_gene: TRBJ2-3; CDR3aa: CASGSGQARTDTQYF; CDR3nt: TGTGCTAGTGGCTCCGGACAGGCCCGCACAGATACGCAGTATTTT
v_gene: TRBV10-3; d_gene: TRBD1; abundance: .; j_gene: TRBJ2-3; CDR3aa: CAISSQGDTQYF; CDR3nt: TGTGCCATCAGTTCACAGGGGGATACGCAGTATTTT
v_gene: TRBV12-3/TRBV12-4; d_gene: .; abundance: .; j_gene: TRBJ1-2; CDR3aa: CASSLTGRGYTF; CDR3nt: TGTGCCAGCAGTTTAACAGGGCGAGGCTACACCTTC
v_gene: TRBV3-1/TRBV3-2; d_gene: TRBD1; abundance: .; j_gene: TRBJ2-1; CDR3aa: CASSQAHPYGDRGSNEQFF; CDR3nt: TGTGCCAGCAGCCAAGCCCACCCCTACGGAGACAGGGGAAGCAATGAGCAGTTCTTC
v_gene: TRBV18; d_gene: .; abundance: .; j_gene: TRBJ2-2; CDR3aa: CASSDHESTGELFF; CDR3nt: TGTGCCAGCTCAGATCACGAGTCCACCGGGGAGCTGTTTTTT
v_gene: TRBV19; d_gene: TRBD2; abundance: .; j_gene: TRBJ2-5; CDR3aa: CASSDLGGGGETQYF; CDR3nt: TGTGCCAGTAGTGATCTGGGGGGGGGAGGAGAGACCCAGTACTTC
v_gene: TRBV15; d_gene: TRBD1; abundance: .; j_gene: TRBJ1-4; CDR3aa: CATSRAAGTGTEKLFF; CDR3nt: TGTGCCACCAGCAGGGCTGCCGGGACAGGAACTGAAAAACTGTTTTTT
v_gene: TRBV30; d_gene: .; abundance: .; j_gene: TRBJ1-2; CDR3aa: CAWSVHRLGGYGYTF; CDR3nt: TGTGCCTGGAGTGTCCACAGGCTGGGGGGATATGGCTACACCTTC
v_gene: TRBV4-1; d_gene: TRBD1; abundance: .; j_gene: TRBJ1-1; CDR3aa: CASSSRGGRGLPEAFF; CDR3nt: TGCGCCAGCAGCTCGAGAGGGGGCAGAGGGCTCCCTGAAGCTTTCTTT
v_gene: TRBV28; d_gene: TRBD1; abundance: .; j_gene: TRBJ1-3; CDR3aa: CASSLPGQGGNTIYF; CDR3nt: TGTGCCAGCAGTTTACCGGGACAGGGAGGAAACACCATATATTTT
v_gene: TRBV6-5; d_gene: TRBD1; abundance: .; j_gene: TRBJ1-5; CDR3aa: CASSAGGSRQPQHF; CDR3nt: TGTGCCAGCAGCGCAGGGGGCTCAAGACAGCCCCAGCATTTT
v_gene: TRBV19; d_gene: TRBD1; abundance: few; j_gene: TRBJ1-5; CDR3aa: CASNRGPRSNQPQHF; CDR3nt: TGTGCCAGTAACAGGGGACCACGTAGCAATCAGCCCCAGCATTTT
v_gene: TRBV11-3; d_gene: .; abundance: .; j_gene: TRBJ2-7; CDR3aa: CAKTWTPPPYEQYF; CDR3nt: TGTGCCAAAACTTGGACACCTCCCCCCTACGAGCAGTACTTC
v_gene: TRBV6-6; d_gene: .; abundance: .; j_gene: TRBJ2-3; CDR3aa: CASSYSAGSDTQYF; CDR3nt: TGTGCCAGCAGTTATTCGGCAGGTTCAGATACGCAGTATTTT
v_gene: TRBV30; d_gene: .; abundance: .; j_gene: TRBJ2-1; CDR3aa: CAWSEVWNEQFF; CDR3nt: TGTGCCTGGTCCGAGGTCTGGAATGAGCAGTTCTTC
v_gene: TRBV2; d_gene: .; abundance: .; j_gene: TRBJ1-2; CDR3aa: CASGSGKGGYTF; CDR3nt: TGTGCCAGCGGGTCAGGCAAGGGGGGCTACACCTTC
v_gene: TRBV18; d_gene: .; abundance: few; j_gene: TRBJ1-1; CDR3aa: CASSPSRDTEAFF; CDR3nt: TGTGCCAGCTCACCTAGCCGCGACACTGAAGCTTTCTTT
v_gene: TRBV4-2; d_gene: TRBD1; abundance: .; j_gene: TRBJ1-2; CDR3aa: CASSPQGQNNYGYTF; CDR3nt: TGTGCCAGCAGCCCCCAGGGACAGAATAACTATGGCTACACCTTC
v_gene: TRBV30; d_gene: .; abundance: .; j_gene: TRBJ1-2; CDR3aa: CAWSPLATGTGYTF; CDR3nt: TGTGCCTGGAGTCCCCTCGCGACAGGAACTGGCTACACCTTC
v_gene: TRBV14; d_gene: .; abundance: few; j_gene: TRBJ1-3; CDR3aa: CASSQTTVGNTIYF; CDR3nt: TGTGCCAGCAGCCAAACCACAGTAGGAAACACCATATATTTT
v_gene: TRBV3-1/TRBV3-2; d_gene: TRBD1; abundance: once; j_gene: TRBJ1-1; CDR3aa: CASSPGQGTEAFF; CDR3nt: TGTGCCAGCAGCCCCGGACAGGGAACTGAAGCTTTCTTT
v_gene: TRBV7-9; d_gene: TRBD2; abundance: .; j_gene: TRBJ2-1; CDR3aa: CASSSRLAGGVNEQFF; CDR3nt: TGTGCCAGCAGCTCACGACTAGCGGGGGGAGTCAATGAGCAGTTCTTC
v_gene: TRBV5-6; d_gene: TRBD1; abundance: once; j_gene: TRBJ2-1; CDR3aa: CASSLQGAYNEQFF; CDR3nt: TGTGCCAGCAGCTTACAGGGGGCCTACAATGAGCAGTTCTTC
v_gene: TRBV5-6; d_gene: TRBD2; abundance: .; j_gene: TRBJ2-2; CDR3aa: CASSLVPGLAAGAGELFF; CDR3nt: TGTGCCAGCAGCTTGGTACCGGGACTAGCGGCCGGGGCCGGGGAGCTGTTTTTT
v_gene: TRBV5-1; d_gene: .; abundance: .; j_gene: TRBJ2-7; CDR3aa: CASSFLGGDEQYF; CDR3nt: TGCGCCAGCAGCTTCTTGGGCGGGGACGAGCAGTACTTC
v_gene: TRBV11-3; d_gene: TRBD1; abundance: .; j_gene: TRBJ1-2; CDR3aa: CASSLAGTGNHGYTF; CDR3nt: TGTGCCAGCAGCCTGGCCGGGACAGGGAATCATGGCTACACCTTC
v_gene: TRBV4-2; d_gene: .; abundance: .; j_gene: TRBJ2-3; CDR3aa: CASSQDSQGFTDTQYF; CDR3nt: TGTGCCAGCAGCCAAGATTCCCAGGGCTTCACAGATACGCAGTATTTT
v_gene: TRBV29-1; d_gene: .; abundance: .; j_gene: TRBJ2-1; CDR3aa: CSAYGYNEQFF; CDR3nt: TGCAGCGCCTACGGCTACAATGAGCAGTTCTTC
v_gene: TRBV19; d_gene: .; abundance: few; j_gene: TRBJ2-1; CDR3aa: CASKVGGPISYNEQFF; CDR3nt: TGTGCCAGTAAAGTCGGCGGGCCGATCTCCTACAATGAGCAGTTCTTC
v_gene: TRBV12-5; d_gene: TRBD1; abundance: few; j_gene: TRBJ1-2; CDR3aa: CASGPPDRGPFYGYTF; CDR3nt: TGTGCTAGTGGCCCCCCGGACAGGGGCCCCTTCTATGGCTACACCTTC
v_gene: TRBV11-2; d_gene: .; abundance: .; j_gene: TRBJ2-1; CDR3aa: CASSSLTGYNEQFF; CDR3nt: TGTGCCAGCAGCTCCCTTACAGGGTACAATGAGCAGTTCTTC
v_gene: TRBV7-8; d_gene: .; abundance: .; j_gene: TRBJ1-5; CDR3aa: CASSPGQNNQPQHF; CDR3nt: TGTGCCAGCAGCCCCGGACAGAACAATCAGCCCCAGCATTTT
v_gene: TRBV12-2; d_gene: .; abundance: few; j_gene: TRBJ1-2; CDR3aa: CASRRGQGAPINGYTF; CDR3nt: TGTGCAAGTCGCCGCGGACAGGGGGCGCCGATCAATGGCTACACCTTC
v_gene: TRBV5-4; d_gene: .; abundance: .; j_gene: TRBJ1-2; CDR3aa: CASSSYGQTNYGYTF; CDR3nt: TGTGCCAGCAGCTCATACGGACAGACTAACTATGGCTACACCTTC